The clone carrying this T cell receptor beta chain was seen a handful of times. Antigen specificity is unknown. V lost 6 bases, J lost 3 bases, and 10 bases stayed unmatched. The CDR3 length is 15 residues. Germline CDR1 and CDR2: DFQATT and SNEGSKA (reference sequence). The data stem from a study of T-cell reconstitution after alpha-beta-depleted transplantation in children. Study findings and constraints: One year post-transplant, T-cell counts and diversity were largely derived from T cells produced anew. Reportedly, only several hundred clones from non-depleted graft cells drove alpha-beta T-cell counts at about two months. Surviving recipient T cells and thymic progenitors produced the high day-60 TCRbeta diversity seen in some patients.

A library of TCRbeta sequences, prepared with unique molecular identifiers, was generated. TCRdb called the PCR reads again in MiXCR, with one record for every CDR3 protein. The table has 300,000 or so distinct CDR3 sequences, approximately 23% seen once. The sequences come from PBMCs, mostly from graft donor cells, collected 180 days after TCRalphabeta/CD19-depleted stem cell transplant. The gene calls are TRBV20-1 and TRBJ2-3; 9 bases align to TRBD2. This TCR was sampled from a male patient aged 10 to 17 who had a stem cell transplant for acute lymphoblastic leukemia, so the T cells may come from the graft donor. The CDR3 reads CSAPIPTSGTDTQYF. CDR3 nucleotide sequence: TGCAGTGCCCCGATCCCGACTAGCGGTACAGATACGCAGTATTTT.